The clone carrying this TCR beta chain came up many times. Its target is not known. This record belongs to a study of CD8 T cells in ankylosing spondylitis. Study outcomes and limitations: Those disease-linked clones were CD8+; they were also relatively rare in peripheral blood. The study identified a TCR beta motif of 7 or 8 highly homologous variants that appeared characteristic of ankylosing spondylitis blood. Matched ankylosing spondylitis synovial fluid reportedly showed significant enrichment of disease-linked clones.

This CDR3 has 14 residues. The ends were cut back, 3 bases at V and 2 bases at J, with 10 bases in the middle. CDR1 and CDR2 (germline): LGHDT, YNNKEL (reference sequence). TCRdb passed the 5' RACE reads through MiXCR, listing each CDR3 protein once. The repertoire has 150,000 to 250,000 distinct CDR3 sequences, 9.5% to 15% of them found once; the top ten carry approximately 15%. This chain uses TRBV3-1 with TRBJ1-2, with D unclear. The sequenced material came from blood, either unsorted or a sorted T cell fraction (not recorded which). The receptor's source is a male donor with ankylosing spondylitis or in good health (not recorded which). In DNA, the CDR3 is TGTGCCAGCAGCCATGGGCCGGGAAACTATGGCTACACCTTC. It encodes CASSHGPGNYGYTF.